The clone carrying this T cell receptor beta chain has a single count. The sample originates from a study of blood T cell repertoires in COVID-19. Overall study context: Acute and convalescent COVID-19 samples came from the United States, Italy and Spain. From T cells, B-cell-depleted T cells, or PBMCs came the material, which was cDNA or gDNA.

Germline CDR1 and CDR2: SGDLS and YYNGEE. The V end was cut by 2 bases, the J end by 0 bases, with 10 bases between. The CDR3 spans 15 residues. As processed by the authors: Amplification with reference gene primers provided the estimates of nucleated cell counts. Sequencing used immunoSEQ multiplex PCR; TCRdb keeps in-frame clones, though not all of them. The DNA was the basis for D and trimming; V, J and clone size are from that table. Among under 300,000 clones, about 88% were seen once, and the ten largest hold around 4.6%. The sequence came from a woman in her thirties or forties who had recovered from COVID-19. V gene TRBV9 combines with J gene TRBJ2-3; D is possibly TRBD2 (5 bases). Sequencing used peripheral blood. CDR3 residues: CASSVAAASTDTQYF. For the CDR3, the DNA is TGTGCCAGCAGCGTCGCAGCGGCTAGCACAGATACGCAGTATTTT. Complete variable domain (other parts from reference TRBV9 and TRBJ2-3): DSGVTQTPKHLITATGQRVTLRCSPRSGDLSVYWYQQSLDQGLQFLIQYYNGEERAKGNILERFSAQQFPDLHSELNLSSLELGDSALYFCASSVAAASTDTQYFGPGTRLTVL.